This record looks at one T cell receptor (beta chain) sequence and its context. Which antigen it targets is not known. It has no much larger one-base neighbor in the sample; base qualities were not kept. The sample comes from a study of ipilimumab plus nivolumab after autologous stem cell transplantation (dated by TCRdb to the early 2020s). For context, the study as a whole: The median number of doses that trial patients received was roughly 5 for ipilimumab and 8 or 9 for nivolumab. Primary refractory and relapsed disease were included in the DLBCL cohort, with 18-month progression-free survival of about 86% and 27%, respectively. Patients undergoing autologous transplant for high-risk diffuse large B cell lymphoma, mature T cell lymphoma, or multiple myeloma were enrolled in the trial. Some 35 patients made up the trial's intent-to-treat population. What the work shows at the level of the full study, not this receptor alone: Combined checkpoint inhibition as post-transplant consolidation was concluded by the authors to appear tolerable. The authors stated that profiles of the T cell receptor repertoire, regulatory T cell phenotype and gut microbiota provided a biologic rationale for studying this approach further.

CDR1 and CDR2 are drawn from the germline V gene (reference sequence): LNHDA, SQIVND. The CDR3 runs 17 amino acids, cysteine and phenylalanine included. Only the CDR3 DNA is retained, 51 bases long and in frame from the first base. Trimming costs V 6 bases and J 1 base, and their ends lie 19 bases apart. Checkpoint therapy began 14 to 28 days after autologous transplant, with ipilimumab given at 1 mg/kg intravenously on day 1 of selected weeks. Patients received nivolumab at 3 mg/kg intravenously on day 1 of weeks 1, 4, 7, 10, and every two weeks through week 26. This was a Phase Ib clinical trial that tested ipilimumab plus nivolumab, given as combined checkpoint inhibition, for consolidation following autologous stem cell transplantation. The library was obtained by the immunoSEQ multiplex PCR assay. TCRdb retrieved this table from immuneACCESS and kept in-frame rearrangements only. Not all clones are present; in checked studies, unresolved V genes account for under half, and no reason is known for the remainder. This sample has tens of thousands of clones in its table, and over 80% of those were observed once. The ten largest clones represent 2% to 2.5% of the sample.

Sequences were derived from PBMCs, sampled in a trial of ipilimumab plus nivolumab as post-transplant consolidation. The chain is assembled from TRBV19 and TRBJ2-1; matching of 6 bases hints at TRBD1 as the D gene. The sequence was obtained from a male donor with diffuse large B-cell lymphoma. The CDR3 loop reads CASRPRGGSLSYNEQFF. The bases read TGTGCCAGTAGACCCCGAGGGGGTTCATTGTCCTACAATGAGCAGTTCTTC.